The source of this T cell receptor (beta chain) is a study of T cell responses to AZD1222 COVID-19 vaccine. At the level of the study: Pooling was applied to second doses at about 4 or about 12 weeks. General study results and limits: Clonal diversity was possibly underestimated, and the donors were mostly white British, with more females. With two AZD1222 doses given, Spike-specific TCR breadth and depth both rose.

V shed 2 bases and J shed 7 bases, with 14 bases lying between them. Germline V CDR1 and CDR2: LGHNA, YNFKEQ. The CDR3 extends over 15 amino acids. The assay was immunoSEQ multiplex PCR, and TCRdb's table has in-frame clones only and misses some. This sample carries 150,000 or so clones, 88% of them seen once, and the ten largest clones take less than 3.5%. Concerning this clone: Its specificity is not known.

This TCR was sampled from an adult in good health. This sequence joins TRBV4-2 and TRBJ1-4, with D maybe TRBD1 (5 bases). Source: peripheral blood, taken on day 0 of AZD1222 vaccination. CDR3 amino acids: CASSQREGSSEKLFF. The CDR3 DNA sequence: TGTGCCAGCAGCCAACGGGAGGGGAGCAGTGAAAAACTGTTTTTT.